A single sample is the source of the 27 T cell receptor beta chains below, sequenced in a study of blood T cell repertoires in COVID-19. Here immunoSEQ multiplex PCR was the method, and the copy in TCRdb shows in-frame clones only, minus some. The data show about 240,000 clones, 83% seen once. The sequenced sample consisted of PBMCs or T cells enriched from blood (not recorded which). These receptors were taken from a woman aged 35 to 49 who had been exposed to COVID-19.

The chain combines TRBV4-3 with TRBJ1-1, with TRBD1 matching 12 bases. Trimming removed 4 bases from V and 5 bases from J; junction bases left unmatched: 2. Germline lookup yields CDR1 LGHNA and CDR2 YSLEER. The CDR3 covers 14 residues. The CDR3 DNA follows: TGCGCCAGCAGCCGGGGACAGGGGGCGACTGAAGCTTTCTTT. It encodes CASSRGQGATEAFF.

The chain combines TRBV2 with TRBJ1-2; the D gene is possibly TRBD1 (6 bases). CDR1 is SNHLY and CDR2 is FYNNEI in the germline V gene. With 1 base removed from V and 4 bases from J, the gap between germline ends came to 10 bases. CDR3 length: 14 residues. CDR3 bases: TGTGCCAGCAGTGAAGAGGGGGATCTCTATGGCTACACCTTC. It encodes CASSEEGDLYGYTF.

As DNA, the CDR3 is TGTGCCAGCAGCGCCTGGGGGGACAGGGGAGAAAAACTGTTTTTT. Translation gives CASSAWGDRGEKLFF. The chain recombines TRBV9 with TRBJ1-4; 10 bases match TRBD1. Unmatched junction bases numbered 7, after V lost 3 bases and J lost 8 bases. Germline-derived CDR1 and CDR2 are SGDLS and YYNGEE. The CDR3 has 15 amino acids.

This rearrangement joins TRBV28 to TRBJ1-6; a possible D gene is TRBD1 (5 bases). Germline CDR1 and CDR2: MDHEN and SYDVKM. This CDR3 has 22 residues. The V and J ends lost 6 bases and 0 bases respectively, with 30 bases between them. This CDR3 is CASRPWGRQLFYRSSYNSPLHF. CDR3 bases: TGTGCCAGCAGGCCGTGGGGCAGGCAACTATTTTATCGTAGCTCCTATAATTCACCCCTCCACTTT.

The chain is built from TRBV3-1 (or the pseudogene TRBV3-2) and TRBJ1-1; 8 bases fit TRBD1. The germline gives CDR1 LGHDT, CDR2 YNNKEL (reference sequence). The CDR3 spans 14 residues. V shed 0 bases and J 10 bases; nucleotides not matched to a gene: 7. Here the CDR3 DNA reads TGTGCCAGCAGCCAAGAAGGCAGGGGGCGAGGAGCTTTCTTT. Translation gives CASSQEGRGRGAFF.

This sequence joins TRBV4-3 and TRBJ1-2, with D possibly matching TRBD1 (5 bases). The V gene's germline CDR1 is LGHNA and CDR2 YSLEER. This CDR3 is built from 15 residues. Trimming shortened V by 2 bases and J by 2 bases, and 12 bases separated the two germline ends. The CDR3 protein is CASSQSSAGNYGYTF. Written as DNA, the CDR3 is TGCGCCAGCAGCCAATCTTCCGCAGGGAACTATGGCTACACCTTC.

The chain is built from TRBV7-2 and TRBJ1-2; TRBD1 is a possible D gene (5 bases). The germline gives CDR1 SGHTA, CDR2 FQGNSA. The CDR3 is made up of 16 amino acids. V was clipped by 1 base and J by 6 bases, with 18 bases between them. CDR3 DNA sequence: TGTGCCAGCAGCTTAGACTACGACAGCCGACGAGATGGCTACACCTTC. Translation: CASSLDYDSRRDGYTF. Supplemented by reference TRBV7-2 and TRBJ1-2, the full variable domain reads GAGVSQSPSNKVTEKGKDVELRCDPISGHTALYWYRQSLGQGLEFLIYFQGNSAPDKSGLPSDRFSAERTGGSVSTLTIQRTQQEDSAVYLCASSLDYDSRRDGYTFGSGTRLTVV.

This chain links TRBV5-4 with TRBJ1-6; 7 nucleotides align to TRBD1. Germline CDR1 is SGHNT and CDR2 is YYREEE (reference sequence). There are 18 residues in the CDR3. J was trimmed by 5 bases and V by 4 bases; bases with no gene match: 15. Here the CDR3 DNA reads TGTGCCAGCAGCGGCACCAAAGGCCCGGGACAGAATAATTCACCCCTCCACTTT. The encoded protein is CASSGTKGPGQNNSPLHF.

The CDR3 coding sequence is TGTGCCACCAGCAGAGAACGGGGGGTGGCAGATACGCAGTATTTT. Translating gives CATSRERGVADTQYF. This chain links TRBV15 with TRBJ2-3; 7 positions match TRBD2. Trimming cost V 0 bases and J 4 bases; bases outside gene matches: 4. The CDR3 sequence is 15 residues long. Germline CDR1 LNHNV, CDR2 YYDKDF (reference sequence).

This clone showed up many times. The rearrangement joins TRBV7-9 to TRBJ2-1, with 8 positions matching TRBD2. This CDR3 is built from 14 residues. The trim removed 5 bases at V and 8 bases at J, leaving 8 bases unmatched. Germline V gene data show CDR1 as SEHNR and CDR2 as FQNEAQ (reference sequence). CDR3 sequence reads: CASSARGAGDEQFF. The CDR3 DNA reads as TGTGCCAGCAGCGCGCGGGGGGCGGGCGATGAGCAGTTCTTC.

The chain combines TRBV30 with TRBJ2-1, with 16 bases lining up with TRBD2. Trimming removed 1 base from V and 8 bases from J; junction bases left unmatched: 2. Germline V gene data show CDR1 as GTSNPN and CDR2 as SVGIG (reference sequence). The CDR3 covers 15 residues. The CDR3 loop reads CAWSEGLAGGDEQFF. CDR3 nucleotides: TGTGCCTGGAGTGAGGGACTAGCGGGGGGGGATGAGCAGTTCTTC.

The chain carries TRBV6-5 and TRBJ2-7, with D possibly TRBD1 on 7 matching bases. Between the trimmed V and J ends, which lost 6 bases and 0 bases, there was a span of 15 bases. The germline CDR1 and CDR2 sequences are MNHEY and SVGAGI. There are 15 residues in the CDR3. CDR3 sequence (DNA): TGTGCCAGCAGCTTATCAGGGGGGAGCTCCTACGAGCAGTACTTC. Encoded protein: CASSLSGGSSYEQYF.

DNA for the CDR3: TGTGCCACCAGTGACGGGACTAGACAAGAGACCCAGTACTTC. It encodes CATSDGTRQETQYF. The chain is built from TRBV24-1 and TRBJ2-5; 8 nucleotides agree with TRBD2. The CDR3 has 14 amino acids. V lost 4 bases to trimming and J lost 2 bases; unmatched junction nucleotides: 2. Germline V gives CDR1 KGHDR, CDR2 SFDVKD.

V is TRBV28 and J is TRBJ2-7, with 12 positions matching TRBD2. Per germline, CDR1 MDHEN and CDR2 SYDVKM. J gave up 4 bases and V 5 bases, and 6 bases lay outside the gene matches. The CDR3 length is 15 residues. The CDR3 region has the DNA TGTGCCAGCAGTCCCCCACTAGCGGGGGGATACGAGCAGTACTTC. This gives the protein CASSPPLAGGYEQYF.

The chain joins TRBV10-3 to TRBJ2-3, with TRBD2 identical over 10 bases. Germline V lookup: CDR1 ENHRY, CDR2 SYGVKD. J lost 5 bases, V lost 5 bases, and 7 bases had no gene match. The CDR3 sequence is 15 residues long. CDR3 nucleotides: TGTGCCATCAGTACCTCCAGCGGGGGGGTAGATACGCAGTATTTT. This gives the protein CAISTSSGGVDTQYF.

This rearrangement joins TRBV19 to TRBJ1-1; a weak D match, TRBD1 (5 bases). The V gene's germline CDR1 is LNHDA and CDR2 SQIVND (reference sequence). The V end was cut by 5 bases, the J end by 2 bases, with 12 bases between. The CDR3 is 14 residues long. For the CDR3, the DNA is TGTGCCAGTAGTTCCTCCGGGACTAACACTGAAGCTTTCTTT. It is translated as CASSSSGTNTEAFF.

In DNA, the CDR3 is TGTGCCAGCAGCGTAAAAGCAGGGGGTGAGTTTGCAGATACGCAGTATTTT. Translated, it gives CASSVKAGGEFADTQYF. The V gene is TRBV9, the J gene TRBJ2-3; 7 bases are a match to TRBD1. CDR3 size: 17 residues. CDR1 and CDR2 (germline): SGDLS, YYNGEE. V dropped 1 base and J dropped 4; count of bases not matched to a gene: 12.

The chain employs TRBV28 and TRBJ1-6, with D possibly being TRBD1 (6 bases). The V gene lost 6 bases and the J gene lost 6 bases, with 24 bases spanning the gap. The CDR3 is made up of 18 amino acids. Per germline, CDR1 MDHEN and CDR2 SYDVKM. The CDR3 region is CASSYLEGGGGPNSPLHF. The DNA for the CDR3 is TGTGCCAGCAGCTATCTGGAGGGGGGAGGGGGTCCTAATTCACCCCTCCACTTT.

V gene TRBV11-3 combines with J gene TRBJ2-1, with D uncertain. Germline-derived CDR1 and CDR2 are SGHNT and YENEEA. The V end was cut by 4 bases, the J end by 5 bases, with 6 bases between. The CDR3 is 12 residues long. CDR3 coding DNA: TGTGCCAGCAGCTCGACAAACAATGAGCAGTTCTTC. This translates into CASSSTNNEQFF.

Comments on this clone: One end of the junction is discordant with germline, which a read error may explain. The rearrangement links TRBV7-7 to TRBJ2-2; possibly TRBD1 for D (6 bases). There are 17 residues in the CDR3. Germline lookup yields CDR1 SSHAT and CDR2 FNYEAQ (reference sequence). Here the CDR3 DNA reads TGTGCTAGCAGCTTAGCCCCCCCAGGGGACCACACCGGGGAGCTGTTTTTT. This sequence encodes CASSLAPPGDHTGELFF. The complete variable domain, with remaining parts taken from reference TRBV7-7 and TRBJ2-2, reads GAGVSQSPRYKVTKRGQDVTLRCDPISSHATLYWYQQALGQGPEFLTYFNYEAQPDKSGLPSDRFSAERPEGSISTLTIQRTEQRDSAMYRCASSLAPPGDHTGELFFGEGSRLTVL.

The rearrangement links TRBV7-2 to TRBJ1-1; D is ambiguous. From germline, CDR1 is SGHTA and CDR2 FQGNSA. There are 12 residues in the CDR3. The ends were cut back, 4 bases at V and 4 bases at J, with 7 bases in the middle. The CDR3 reads CASSSRGTEAFF. The CDR3 nucleotides are TGTGCCAGCAGCTCGAGAGGCACTGAAGCTTTCTTT. The entire variable domain, with the rest obtained from reference TRBV7-2 and TRBJ1-1, is as follows: GAGVSQSPSNKVTEKGKDVELRCDPISGHTALYWYRQSLGQGLEFLIYFQGNSAPDKSGLPSDRFSAERTGGSVSTLTIQRTQQEDSAVYLCASSSRGTEAFFGQGTRLTVV.

The V gene is TRBV6-5, the J gene TRBJ2-7, with D maybe TRBD1 (5 bases). There are 15 residues in the CDR3. The germline CDR1 and CDR2 sequences are MNHEY and SVGAGI. V lost 6 bases to trimming and J lost 5 bases, with 20 bases between them. Here the CDR3 reads CASSRTRGRVDEQYF. DNA for the CDR3: TGTGCCAGCAGCCGAACTCGAGGCAGGGTTGACGAGCAGTACTTC.

The rearrangement joins TRBV28 to TRBJ2-5; 9 bases line up with TRBD2. The germline V gene has CDR1 MDHEN and CDR2 SYDVKM. The CDR3 is made up of 14 amino acids. The J segment lost 4 bases and the V segment lost 7 bases, leaving 7 bases of the junction unmatched. The CDR3 coding sequence is TGTGCCAGCACGAGCGGGGGGCCAGGAGAGACCCAGTACTTC. Translating gives CASTSGGPGETQYF.

This chain links TRBV5-1 with TRBJ1-1; the D gene is possibly TRBD1 (6 bases). Germline loops: CDR1 SGHRS, CDR2 YFSETQ. Between the trimmed V and J ends, which lost 5 bases and 4 bases, there was a span of 15 bases. This CDR3 comprises 14 residues. The CDR3 sequence is CASRPSGGATEAFF. Here the CDR3 DNA reads TGCGCCAGCAGACCGTCCGGGGGGGCCACTGAAGCTTTCTTT.

The rearrangement joins TRBV5-1 to TRBJ1-1, with TRBD1 matching over 8 bases. CDR1 SGHRS and CDR2 YFSETQ come from the germline V gene. Germline trimming cut 6 bases from V and 2 bases from J; bases unmatched to any gene: 0. The CDR3 extends over 12 amino acids. Here the CDR3 reads CASTGGNTEAFF. For the CDR3, the DNA is TGCGCCAGCACAGGGGGCAACACTGAAGCTTTCTTT.

The chain has TRBV7-9 and TRBJ1-2; D perhaps matches TRBD1 (5 bases). Per the germline V gene, CDR1 is SEHNR and CDR2 is FQNEAQ (reference sequence). With 3 bases removed from V and 4 bases from J, the gap between germline ends came to 9 bases. The CDR3 extends over 13 amino acids. DNA for the CDR3: TGTGCCAGCAGCTTTCGTCAGGGCTATGGCTACACCTTC. This translates into CASSFRQGYGYTF. The full variable domain, in which reference TRBV7-9 and TRBJ1-2 provide the parts outside the CDR3, is DTGVSQNPRHKITKRGQNVTFRCDPISEHNRLYWYRQTLGQGPEFLTYFQNEAQLEKSRLLSDRFSAERPKGSFSTLEIQRTEQGDSAMYLCASSFRQGYGYTFGSGTRLTVV.

The genes are TRBV12-3 or TRBV12-4 and TRBJ1-1, with D perhaps matching TRBD1 (5 bases). This CDR3 has 13 residues. Trimming took 5 bases from V and 2 from J, leaving 9 bases between them. DNA for the CDR3: TGTGCCAGCAGTGGTCAGGGAAACACTGAAGCTTTCTTT. It is translated as CASSGQGNTEAFF.